This T cell receptor beta chain was captured in a study of response to subunit inactivated influenza vaccine. TCRdb used MiXCR to reprocess the RT-PCR reads, holding one entry per CDR3 protein. The data hold 650,000 to 800,000 distinct CDR3 sequences, with 11% to 15% observed a single time. This CDR3 is built from 16 residues. V was clipped by 5 bases and J by 6 bases, with 20 bases between them. J is TRBJ2-1 and V is TRBV7-1; a possible D gene is TRBD1 (5 bases). TRBV7-1 falls under the ORF class, with uncertain function. The specimen was PBMCs from blood, collected approximately 15 days before vaccination. This clonotype was sampled from a man between 45 and 60 years old who received an inactivated influenza vaccine. CDR3 protein: CASSQVLRASGNEQFF. The CDR3 DNA follows: TGTGCCAGCAGCCAAGTCCTCAGGGCGAGTGGCAATGAGCAGTTCTTC.